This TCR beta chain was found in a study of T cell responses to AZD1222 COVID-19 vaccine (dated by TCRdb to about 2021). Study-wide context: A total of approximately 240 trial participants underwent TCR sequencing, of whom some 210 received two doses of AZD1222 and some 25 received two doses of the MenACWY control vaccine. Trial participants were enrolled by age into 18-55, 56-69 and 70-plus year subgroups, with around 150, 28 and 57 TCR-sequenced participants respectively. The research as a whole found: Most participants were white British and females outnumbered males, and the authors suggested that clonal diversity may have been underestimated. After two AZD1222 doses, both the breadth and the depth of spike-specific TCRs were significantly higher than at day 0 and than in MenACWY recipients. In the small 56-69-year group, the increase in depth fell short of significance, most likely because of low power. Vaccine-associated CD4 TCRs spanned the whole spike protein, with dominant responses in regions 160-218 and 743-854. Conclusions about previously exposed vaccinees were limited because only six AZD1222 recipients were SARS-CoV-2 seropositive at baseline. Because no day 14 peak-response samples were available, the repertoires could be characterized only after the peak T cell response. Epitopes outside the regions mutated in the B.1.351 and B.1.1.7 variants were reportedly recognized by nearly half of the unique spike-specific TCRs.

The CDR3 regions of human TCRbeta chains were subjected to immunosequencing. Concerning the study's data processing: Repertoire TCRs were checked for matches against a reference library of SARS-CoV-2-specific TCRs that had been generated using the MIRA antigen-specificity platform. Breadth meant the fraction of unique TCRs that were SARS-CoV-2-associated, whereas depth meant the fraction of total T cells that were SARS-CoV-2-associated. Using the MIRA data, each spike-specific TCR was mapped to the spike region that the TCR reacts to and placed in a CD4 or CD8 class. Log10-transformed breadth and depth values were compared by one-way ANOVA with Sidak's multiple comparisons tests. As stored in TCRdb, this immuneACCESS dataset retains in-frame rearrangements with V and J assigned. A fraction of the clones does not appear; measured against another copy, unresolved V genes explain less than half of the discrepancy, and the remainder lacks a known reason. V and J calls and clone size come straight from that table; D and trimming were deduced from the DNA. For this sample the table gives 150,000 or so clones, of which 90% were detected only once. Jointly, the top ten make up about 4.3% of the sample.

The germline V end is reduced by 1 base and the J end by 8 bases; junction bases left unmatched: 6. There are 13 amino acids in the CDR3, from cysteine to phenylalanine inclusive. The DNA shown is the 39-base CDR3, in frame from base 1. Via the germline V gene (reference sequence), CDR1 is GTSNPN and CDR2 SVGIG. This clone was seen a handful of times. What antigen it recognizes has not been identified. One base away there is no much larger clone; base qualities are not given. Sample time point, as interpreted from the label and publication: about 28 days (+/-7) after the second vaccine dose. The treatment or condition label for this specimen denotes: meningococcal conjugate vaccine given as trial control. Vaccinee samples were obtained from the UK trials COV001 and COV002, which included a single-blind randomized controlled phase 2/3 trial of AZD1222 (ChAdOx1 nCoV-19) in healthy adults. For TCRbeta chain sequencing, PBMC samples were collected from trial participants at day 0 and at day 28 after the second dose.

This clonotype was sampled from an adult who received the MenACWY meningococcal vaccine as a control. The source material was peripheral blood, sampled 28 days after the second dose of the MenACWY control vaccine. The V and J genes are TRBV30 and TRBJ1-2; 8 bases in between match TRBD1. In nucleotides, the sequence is TGTGCCTGGAGTGGCTGGACAGGGAAGGGCTACACCTTC. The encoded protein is CAWSGWTGKGYTF.